This T cell receptor beta chain was recovered during a study of blood T cell repertoires in COVID-19. Across the whole study: The United States, Italy and Spain supplied acute and convalescent COVID-19 samples. Nucleic acid was either cDNA or gDNA, and it came from T cells, B-cell-depleted T cells, or PBMCs.

This clone showed up just a few times. In the authors' workflow: Counts of nucleated cells, estimated from reference gene primer amplification, were obtained. The protocol was immunoSEQ multiplex PCR, while the TCRdb copy is restricted to in-frame clones and leaves out a portion. The V and J calls and clone size come from that table; D and trimming were worked out from the DNA. The sample yields roughly 220,000 clones, approximately 81% seen once. Deletions cut 3 bases from V and 0 bases from J, with 5 bases between. The CDR3 is made up of 14 amino acids. Germline V CDR1 and CDR2: LNHDA, SQIVND (reference sequence).

Sequencing used peripheral blood. The J gene is TRBJ1-4, the V gene TRBV19; D not certain. The receptor was isolated from a woman between 55 and 75 years old who had recovered from COVID-19. The CDR3 loop is CASSIGATNEKLFF. The CDR3 DNA is TGTGCCAGTAGTATCGGGGCAACTAATGAAAAACTGTTTTTT.